Below are 17 T cell receptor beta chains sequenced from a single sample in a study of CXCR3-negative and CXCR3-positive naive CD8 T cells. The authors made the TRB cDNA libraries by 5' RACE using UMI labels. TCRdb reprocessed the 5' RACE reads and keeps a single row for each CDR3 protein, giving no DNA. This sample's table has about 6,000 distinct CDR3 sequences. For these TCRs, the target antigens are not known. Findings of the study overall: Against CXCR3-negative naive cells, CXCR3-positive naive cells showed more hydrophobic TRB CDR3s.

The sequenced sample was naive CXCR3+ CD8+ T cells from blood. The subset: CD45RO-CCR7+CD27+CD95- naive CD8+ T cells expressing CXCR3 (TNR3+). The receptor set was obtained from a human donor in good health. Some clones in this sample may be carry-over from other donors' samples.

This chain links TRBV29-1 with TRBJ1-1. Germline V lookup: CDR1 SQVTM, CDR2 ANQGSEA. This CDR3 region has 11 residues. The CDR3 sequence is CSVESQLEAFF.

The J gene is TRBJ2-7, the V gene TRBV7-9; the D call of TRBD1 rests on TCRdb alone, since no DNA is present to check it. Germline V gene lookup returns CDR1 SEHNR and CDR2 FQNEAQ (reference sequence). CDR3 length: 16 amino acids. The CDR3 loop reads CASSPPPRQSLYEQYF.

The chain carries TRBV3-1 and TRBJ2-3; the TCRdb D gene call, TRBD1, has no DNA to confirm it. CDR1 is LGHDT and CDR2 is YNNKEL in the germline V gene (reference sequence). This CDR3 has 16 residues. CDR3 sequence: CASSQDPRVNADTQYF.

The chain couples TRBV25-1 to TRBJ2-5. Germline V gene data show CDR1 as MGHDK and CDR2 as SYGVNS. The CDR3 contains 13 residues. This CDR3 reads CASRQGNQETQYF.

This clonotype registers medium-sized by frequency. The gene calls are TRBV20-1 and TRBJ1-4. The CDR3 loop spans 18 amino acids. CDR1 and CDR2 (germline): DFQATT, SNEGSKA (reference sequence). This CDR3 is CSARDREGRDPTNEKLFF.

This clonotype is called medium-sized (0.01 to 0.1%) based on its frequency. This chain uses TRBV4-3 with TRBJ2-3. Germline V CDR1 and CDR2: LGHNA, YSLEER. The CDR3 contains 14 residues. The CDR3 reads CASSPGGRTDTQYF.

The chain carries TRBV15 and TRBJ2-5; absent DNA, TCRdb's TRBD2 call cannot be checked. Germline V gives CDR1 LNHNV, CDR2 YYDKDF (reference sequence). CDR3 size: 17 residues. This CDR3 is CATSARLAGSLPETQYF.

CDR3 residues: CSAEPSGSYEQYF. The chain is built from TRBV29-1 and TRBJ2-7; TCRdb names TRBD2, which stays unverified in the absence of DNA. CDR1 and CDR2 from the germline V gene are SQVTM and ANQGSEA. This CDR3 comprises 13 residues.

This chain links TRBV7-8 with TRBJ2-3; TCRdb's D call, TRBD2, is unchecked because there is no DNA. The CDR3 runs 16 residues. Germline V lookup: CDR1 SGHVS, CDR2 FQNEAQ. CDR3 residues: CASSLVVLTYTDTQYF.

The V gene is TRBV15, the J gene TRBJ2-7; TCRdb gives TRBD1 as the D gene, but with no DNA this cannot be confirmed. Germline lookup yields CDR1 LNHNV and CDR2 YYDKDF (reference sequence). There are 15 residues in the CDR3. CDR3 region: CATSDGQGMTYEQYF.

The chain employs TRBV6-5 and TRBJ2-5; TCRdb's assignment of TRBD2 cannot be checked, as there is no DNA. Germline V gene sequence: CDR1 MNHEY, CDR2 SVGAGI. The CDR3 totals 16 residues. The CDR3: CASSYSGGRPSGTQYF.

This rearrangement joins TRBV29-1 to TRBJ2-2. This CDR3 region has 13 residues. In germline, CDR1 is SQVTM, CDR2 ANQGSEA. The CDR3 sequence: CSDELPNTGELFF.

This chain joins TRBV12-3 or TRBV12-4 and TRBJ2-3. The CDR3 loop spans 14 amino acids. CDR3 sequence: CATSPEDRTDTQYF.

The chain has TRBV20-1 and TRBJ1-1. Germline V gene sequence: CDR1 DFQATT, CDR2 SNEGSKA (reference sequence). This CDR3 is 14 amino acids long. The CDR3: CSARTRVSNTEAFF.

The genes are TRBV7-9 and TRBJ1-1. This CDR3 region has 15 residues. Germline CDR1 reads SEHNR; CDR2 reads FQNEAQ (reference sequence). This CDR3 reads CASSSQMTLNTEAFF.

V and J are TRBV12-3 or TRBV12-4 and TRBJ2-7. This CDR3 spans 14 amino acids. Here the CDR3 reads CASSSPQGVHEQYF.

This chain uses TRBV6-2 or TRBV6-3 with TRBJ2-3; TCRdb picks TRBD2, but there is no DNA to check that call. The length of the CDR3 is 17 residues. Per germline, CDR1 MNHEY and CDR2 SVGEGT. CDR3 loop: CASSYSTSGGNADTQYF.